This entry lists 19 T cell receptor beta chains sequenced from one sample in a study of response to subunit inactivated influenza vaccine. TCRdb analysed the RT-PCR reads with MiXCR anew, one entry per CDR3 protein. The table shows hundreds of thousands of distinct CDR3 sequences, with less than 20% occurring only once. The specimen was PBMCs from blood, collected around 5 days after vaccination. These receptors all stem from a man in his forties or fifties who received an inactivated influenza vaccine.

The genes are TRBV6-2 or TRBV6-3 and TRBJ1-1; tentatively, D is TRBD1 (6 bases). V was clipped by 3 bases and J by 1 base, with 12 bases between them. The CDR3 totals 15 residues. Germline V lookup: CDR1 MNHEY, CDR2 SVGEGT. CDR3 protein: CASSYRRGQNTEAFF. The DNA of the CDR3 is TGTGCCAGCAGTTATAGGCGGGGGCAGAACACTGAAGCTTTCTTT.

The CDR3 reads CSAHTTGRGNTIYF. The CDR3 DNA is TGCAGTGCCCATACGACAGGGAGAGGAAACACCATATATTTT. V usage is TRBV20-1 and J usage is TRBJ1-3; TRBD1 matches 7 bases. The CDR3 sequence is 14 residues long. After removal of 6 bases from V and 4 bases from J, the junction contained 9 bases not matched to a gene. Germline V CDR1 and CDR2: DFQATT, SNEGSKA (reference sequence).

The chain recombines TRBV6-1 with TRBJ2-1, with D perhaps matching TRBD1 or TRBD2 (5 bases each). V was shortened by 6 bases and J by 6 bases, with 21 bases between the two germline ends. The length of the CDR3 is 16 residues. Germline values: CDR1 MNHNS, CDR2 SASEGT. The CDR3 is CASRLPVGDGRNEQFF. DNA for the CDR3: TGTGCCAGCAGACTCCCTGTGGGGGACGGCCGCAATGAGCAGTTCTTC.

The chain couples TRBV18 to TRBJ2-7, with D perhaps matching TRBD1 (5 bases). The CDR3 length is 14 residues. In germline, CDR1 is KGHSH, CDR2 LQKENI. Trimming took 0 bases from V and 7 from J, leaving 13 bases between them. The CDR3 protein is CASSPPSRGWEQYF. In DNA, the CDR3 is TGTGCCAGCTCACCACCGTCTAGGGGTTGGGAGCAGTACTTC. Complete variable domain (other parts from reference TRBV18 and TRBJ2-7): NAGVMQNPRHLVRRRGQEARLRCSPMKGHSHVYWYRQLPEEGLKFMVYLQKENIIDESGMPKERFSAEFPKEGPSILRIQQVVRGDSAAYFCASSPPSRGWEQYFGPGTRLTVT.

Worth noting for this clonotype: The junction departs from the called germline gene at one end, perhaps through a read error. The rearrangement uses TRBV11-2 and TRBJ2-5, with 12 bases lining up with TRBD2. The CDR3 spans 14 residues. Germline-derived CDR1 and CDR2 are SGHAT and FQNNGV. DNA for the CDR3: TGTGCCAGCAGCTTAGATCGGACTAGCGGGGCCCAGAACTTC. Protein: CASSLDRTSGAQNF.

The rearrangement links TRBV7-9 to TRBJ2-7; 9 bases agree with TRBD1. The germline gives CDR1 SEHNR, CDR2 FQNEAQ (reference sequence). The CDR3 has 16 amino acids. Trimming cost V 4 bases and J 3 bases; bases outside gene matches: 10. CDR3 in amino acids: CASSSLRDRVSYEQYF. CDR3 DNA sequence: TGTGCCAGCAGCTCCCTCCGGGACAGGGTCAGCTACGAGCAGTACTTC.

This chain links TRBV7-9 with TRBJ2-7; 11 nucleotides match TRBD2. There are 14 residues in the CDR3. J was trimmed by 4 bases and V by 4 bases; bases with no gene match: 3. Germline V gives CDR1 SEHNR, CDR2 FQNEAQ (reference sequence). The CDR3: CASSSVAGGYEQYF. The CDR3 DNA is TGTGCCAGCAGCTCGGTAGCGGGGGGGTACGAGCAGTACTTC.

This clonotype was recorded many times. The rearrangement joins TRBV29-1 to TRBJ2-2, with D perhaps TRBD1 (5 bases). This CDR3 contains 14 residues. Germline V CDR1 and CDR2: SQVTM, ANQGSEA. The V end lost 4 bases, the J end lost 1 base, and 10 bases lay between the germline ends. This chain's CDR3 is CSVGQGLNTGELFF. The CDR3 DNA is TGCAGCGTTGGGCAGGGTTTGAACACCGGGGAGCTGTTTTTT.

There are a few counts of this clonotype. This chain joins TRBV27 and TRBJ2-5, with D tentatively TRBD1 (5 bases). The germline V gene has CDR1 MNHEY and CDR2 SMNVEV (reference sequence). With 3 bases removed from V and 5 bases from J, the gap between germline ends came to 13 bases. The CDR3 covers 14 residues. CDR3 sequence reads: CASSFQGSGETQYF. The DNA of the CDR3 is TGTGCCAGCAGTTTCCAGGGATCAGGGGAGACCCAGTACTTC.

The J gene is TRBJ2-3, the V gene TRBV15; 11 nucleotides align to TRBD2. After removal of 8 bases from V and 4 bases from J, the junction contained 5 bases not matched to a gene. CDR3 length equals 14 residues. CDR1 and CDR2 from the germline V gene are LNHNV and YYDKDF (reference sequence). The DNA of the CDR3 is TGTGCCACCGGTTCTAGCGGGGGGCCAGATACGCAGTATTTT. Protein product: CATGSSGGPDTQYF. Full variable domain (outside the CDR3, taken from reference TRBV15 and TRBJ2-3): DAMVIQNPRYQVTQFGKPVTLSCSQTLNHNVMYWYQQKSSQAPKLLFHYYDKDFNNEADTPDNFQSRRPNTSFCFLDIRSPGLGDTAMYLCATGSSGGPDTQYFGPGTRLTVL.

In its sample, this clonotype was seen many times. One junction end disagrees with the germline gene, perhaps due to a read error. The CDR3 DNA follows: TGTGCCAGCACTCCTCTGGCAGGGACCTCCCACGAGCAGTACTTC. Amino acid sequence: CASTPLAGTSHEQYF. The chain has TRBV2 and TRBJ2-7, with D possibly being TRBD1 or TRBD2 (5 bases each). Germline V gives CDR1 SNHLY, CDR2 FYNNEI. The CDR3 has 15 amino acids.

This sequence joins TRBV5-1 and TRBJ1-1; D might be TRBD1 (6 bases). CDR1 is SGHRS, CDR2 YFSETQ, per germline. V lost 5 bases and J lost 5, with 16 bases in between. The CDR3 sequence is 14 residues long. CDR3: CASSSAGGRTEAFF. Here the CDR3 DNA reads TGCGCCAGCAGTTCGGCTGGGGGGCGAACTGAAGCTTTCTTT.

CDR3 sequence: CASREQGVSGELFF. In DNA, the CDR3 is TGTGCCAGCAGGGAACAGGGGGTTTCCGGGGAGCTGTTTTTT. V and J are TRBV12-3 or TRBV12-4 and TRBJ2-2; 8 positions match TRBD1. V lost 6 bases to trimming and J lost 6 bases; unmatched junction nucleotides: 6. CDR3 length: 14 amino acids.

The rearrangement links TRBV20-1 to TRBJ1-4, with a possible D match to TRBD1 (5 bases). The CDR3 spans 14 residues. Trimming pared 6 bases from V and 8 bases from J, leaving 19 bases between. Per the germline V gene, CDR1 is DFQATT and CDR2 is SNEGSKA (reference sequence). CDR3 protein: CSASRGRVGEKLFF. In DNA form, the CDR3 reads TGCAGTGCATCCCGAGGCAGGGTGGGCGAAAAACTGTTTTTT.

The chain joins TRBV4-3 to TRBJ2-5; possible D gene TRBD2, 6 bases. V lost 5 bases and J 5 bases, leaving 15 bases between the germline ends. The length of the CDR3 is 14 residues. The V gene's germline CDR1 is LGHNA and CDR2 YSLEER. The DNA of the CDR3 is TGCGCCAGCAGCGAAGCGGGTCCGGGGGAGACCCAGTACTTC. It encodes CASSEAGPGETQYF.

A word on this clonotype: Germline is not matched at one junction end, which may reflect a read error. The chain combines TRBV5-1 with TRBJ2-1, with 9 bases matching TRBD1. This CDR3 is built from 16 residues. Germline V lookup: CDR1 SGHRS, CDR2 YFSETQ. Written as DNA, the CDR3 is TGCGCCAGCATCTTGGTGGGACAGGGTGTCTACAATGAGCAGTTCTTC. Translating gives CASILVGQGVYNEQFF.

The V gene is TRBV6-1, the J gene TRBJ2-1; 7 nucleotides match TRBD2. The CDR3 consists of 14 residues. CDR1 MNHNS and CDR2 SASEGT come from the germline V gene. Trimming at V came to 7 bases and at J to 9 bases, leaving 12 bases not matched to a gene. CDR3 loop: CASTLGEGLGEQFF. Here the CDR3 DNA reads TGTGCCAGCACCCTGGGGGAGGGCCTAGGTGAGCAGTTCTTC.

This clonotype was observed a few times. This sequence joins TRBV12-3 or TRBV12-4 and TRBJ2-7, with TRBD2 matching 10 bases. Trimming cost V 7 bases and J 2 bases; bases outside gene matches: 5. CDR3 size: 14 residues. The CDR3 DNA is TGTGCCAGCAATCCTAGCGGGGGAACCTACGAGCAGTACTTC. Encoded protein: CASNPSGGTYEQYF.

The sample holds many counts of this clonotype. This chain links TRBV12-3 or TRBV12-4 with TRBJ2-1; 10 positions agree with TRBD2. V trimming: 5 bases; J trimming: 3 bases; junction bases outside the gene matches: 7. The CDR3 is 16 residues long. CDR3 sequence reads: CASSPLAGALYNEQFF. CDR3 bases: TGTGCCAGCAGTCCCCTAGCGGGGGCCCTCTACAATGAGCAGTTCTTC.